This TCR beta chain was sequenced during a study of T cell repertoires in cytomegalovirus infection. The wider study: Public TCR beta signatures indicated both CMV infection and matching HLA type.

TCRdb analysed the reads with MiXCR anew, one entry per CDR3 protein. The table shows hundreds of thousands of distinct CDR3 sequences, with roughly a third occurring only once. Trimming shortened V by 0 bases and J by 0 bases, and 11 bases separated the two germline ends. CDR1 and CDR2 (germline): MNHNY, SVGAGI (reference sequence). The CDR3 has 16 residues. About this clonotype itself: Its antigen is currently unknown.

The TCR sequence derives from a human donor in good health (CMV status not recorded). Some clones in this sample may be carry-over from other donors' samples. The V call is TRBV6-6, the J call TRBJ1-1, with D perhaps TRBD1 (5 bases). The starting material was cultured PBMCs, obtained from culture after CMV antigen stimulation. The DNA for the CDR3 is TGTGCCAGCAGTTACTCGAGGGGACCCATGAACACTGAAGCTTTCTTT. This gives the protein CASSYSRGPMNTEAFF.